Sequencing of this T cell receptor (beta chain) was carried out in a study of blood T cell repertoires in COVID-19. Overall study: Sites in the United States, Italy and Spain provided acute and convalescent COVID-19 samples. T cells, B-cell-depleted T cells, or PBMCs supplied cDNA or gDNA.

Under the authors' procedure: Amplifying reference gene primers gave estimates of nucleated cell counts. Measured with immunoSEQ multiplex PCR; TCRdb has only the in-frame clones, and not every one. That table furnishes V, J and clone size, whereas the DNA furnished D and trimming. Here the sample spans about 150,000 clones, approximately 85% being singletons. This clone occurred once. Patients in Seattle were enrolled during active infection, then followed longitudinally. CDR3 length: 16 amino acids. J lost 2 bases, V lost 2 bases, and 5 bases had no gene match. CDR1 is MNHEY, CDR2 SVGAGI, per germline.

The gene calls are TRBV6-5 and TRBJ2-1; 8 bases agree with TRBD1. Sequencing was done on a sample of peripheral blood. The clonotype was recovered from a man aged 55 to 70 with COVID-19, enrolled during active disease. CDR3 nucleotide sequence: TGTGCCAGCAGTTACGGTCGGACAGGGACCTACAATGAGCAGTTCTTC. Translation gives CASSYGRTGTYNEQFF.